This T cell receptor (beta chain) was sequenced during a study of shared clonotypes between healthy human individuals. Whole-study results and caveats: As a rule, naive subsets had a larger estimated richness than memory subsets. Shared clonotypes: about 4.6% naive CD4, about 3.5% naive CD8, roughly 2.4% memory CD4, around 0.4% memory CD8.

As handled by the study authors: Filtering differed for immunoSEQ, which gave only junction sequences without quality scores. Method: immunoSEQ multiplex PCR; TCRdb's copy keeps in-frame clones and lacks some. V and J calls and clone size come straight from that table; D and trimming were deduced from the DNA. The sample has 1.4 million to 1.5 million clones; more than 95% are singletons. With regard to this clone: Its specificity is unknown.

CDR3 length: 16 amino acids. Germline loops: CDR1 MNHEY, CDR2 SMNVEV (reference sequence). J was trimmed by 1 base and V by 5 bases; bases with no gene match: 5. The clonotype was recovered from a man aged 25-40 years in good health. The sequencing input was naive CD4+ T cells sorted from blood. Sample subset: CD45RA+ positively selected. The chain is built from TRBV27 and TRBJ2-1; TRBD2 aligns across 10 bases. As DNA, the CDR3 is TGTGCCAGCAGTCTACTAGCGGGAATATCCTACAATGAGCAGTTCTTC. It yields the protein CASSLLAGISYNEQFF.